These 25 T cell receptor beta chains were sequenced from one sample in a study of a mutant IDH1 vaccine in newly diagnosed glioma. The repertoire was sequenced with immunoSEQ multiplex PCR; TCRdb's copy has only in-frame clones and lacks some. This table holds 50,000 to 65,000 clones, 80% to 90% found once. Noted time point: baseline, week 1 (first vaccination visit). Noted treatment: pre-vaccination baseline after standard-of-care therapy. The specimen comprised PBMCs, sampled from a glioma patient treated with radiotherapy, temozolomide or both. The receptor set was obtained from a man between 18 and 35 years old with glioma.

The CDR3, as DNA: TGTGCCAGCAGTCCTATTACAGGGCAAGGGGACTATGGCTACACCTTC. It specifies CASSPITGQGDYGYTF. This rearrangement joins TRBV25-1 to TRBJ1-2; the D gene is possibly TRBD1 (6 bases). Trimming cost V 5 bases and J 3 bases, with 19 bases left between them. CDR1 is MGHDK, CDR2 SYGVNS, per germline. The CDR3 consists of 16 residues.

V and J are TRBV25-1 and TRBJ2-1, with 9 bases lining up with TRBD1. V shed 6 bases, J shed 8 bases, and the junction held 11 bases outside the gene matches. CDR1 is MGHDK, CDR2 SYGVNS, per germline. There are 15 residues in the CDR3. The CDR3 sequence is CASSTWDRVRDEQFF. As DNA, the CDR3 is TGTGCCAGCAGCACATGGGACAGGGTGAGGGATGAGCAGTTCTTC.

The chain has TRBV30 and TRBJ1-3; D is perhaps TRBD1 (6 bases). The CDR3 covers 14 residues. The ends were cut back, 0 bases at V and 2 bases at J, with 8 bases in the middle. CDR1 and CDR2 from the germline V gene are GTSNPN and SVGIG (reference sequence). The CDR3 bases are TGTGCCTGGAGTGTTGGGGGGCCTGGAAACACCATATATTTT. This translates into CAWSVGGPGNTIYF.

The chain links TRBV10-1 to TRBJ2-5; maybe TRBD1 (6 bases). This CDR3 is 17 amino acids long. V was shortened by 2 bases and J by 0 bases, with 16 bases between the two germline ends. Germline values: CDR1 WNHNN, CDR2 SYGVQD (reference sequence). As DNA, the CDR3 is TGCGCCAGCAGTGAGCCCCTGAGGCGGACAGACCAAGAGACCCAGTACTTC. Amino acids: CASSEPLRRTDQETQYF.

This sequence joins TRBV2 and TRBJ1-5, with 9 bases fitting TRBD1. In germline, CDR1 is SNHLY, CDR2 FYNNEI. Unmatched junction bases numbered 4, after V lost 7 bases and J lost 3 bases. The CDR3 has 14 residues. CDR3 DNA: TGTGCCAGCAAGGGACAGGGATTCAATCAGCCCCAGCATTTT. Amino acid sequence: CASKGQGFNQPQHF. Based on the CDR3 plus reference TRBV2 and TRBJ1-5, the full variable domain is EPEVTQTPSHQVTQMGQEVILRCVPISNHLYFYWYRQILGQKVEFLVSFYNNEISEKSEIFDDQFSVERPDGSNFTLKIRSTKLEDSAMYFCASKGQGFNQPQHFGDGTRLSIL.

This clone was detected only once. The chain combines TRBV2 with TRBJ1-2, with D possibly being TRBD1 (5 bases). V gave up 6 bases and J gave up 8 bases, with 19 bases separating them. This CDR3 spans 14 amino acids. In germline, CDR1 is SNHLY, CDR2 FYNNEI. The CDR3 loop reads CASRRGSGVVGYTF. DNA for the CDR3: TGTGCCAGCAGACGGGGGTCGGGGGTTGTGGGCTACACCTTC.

The genes are TRBV10-3 and TRBJ2-2; D is undetermined. Trimming removed 3 bases at V and 6 bases at J, with 11 bases between. CDR3 length equals 14 residues. From germline, CDR1 is ENHRY and CDR2 SYGVKD. The CDR3 sequence: CAISDKGNAGELFF. The CDR3 nucleotides read TGTGCCATCAGTGATAAGGGAAACGCCGGGGAGCTGTTTTTT.

The chain recombines TRBV9 with TRBJ1-2; D is perhaps TRBD1 (5 bases). V shed 4 bases and J shed 3 bases, with 16 bases lying between them. Per the germline V gene, CDR1 is SGDLS and CDR2 is YYNGEE. This CDR3 is built from 15 residues. This CDR3 reads CASSSRGRDHYGYTF. The CDR3 DNA is TGTGCCAGCAGCTCCCGGGGGAGGGACCACTATGGCTACACCTTC.

The gene calls are TRBV19 and TRBJ2-7; D call uncertain. This CDR3 is 15 amino acids long. Trimming removed 5 bases at V and 9 bases at J, with 23 bases between. CDR1 LNHDA and CDR2 SQIVND come from the germline V gene (reference sequence). The CDR3 loop reads CASSPPWGNPPRQYF. In DNA form, the CDR3 reads TGTGCCAGTAGTCCTCCATGGGGAAATCCGCCGCGGCAGTACTTC.

V is TRBV6-5 and J is TRBJ2-7; TRBD2 agrees at 10 bases. This CDR3 comprises 16 residues. From germline, CDR1 is MNHEY and CDR2 SVGAGI. Trimming took 4 bases from V and 4 from J; bases not matched to a gene: 10. The CDR3 sequence is CASSSRIAGGAYEQYF. CDR3 DNA: TGTGCCAGCAGTTCCCGCATAGCGGGAGGAGCTTACGAGCAGTACTTC.

This sequence joins TRBV5-1 and TRBJ2-5; 12 positions match TRBD2. The V gene's germline CDR1 is SGHRS and CDR2 YFSETQ. The trim removed 4 bases at V and 2 bases at J, leaving 3 bases unmatched. The CDR3 is 15 residues long. The CDR3 protein is CASSIGLAGQETQYF. Here the CDR3 DNA reads TGCGCCAGCAGCATCGGACTAGCGGGGCAAGAGACCCAGTACTTC.

V gene TRBV9 combines with J gene TRBJ1-4; perhaps TRBD1 as D (5 bases). The CDR3 runs to 15 residues. Trimming cost V 6 bases and J 3 bases, with 15 bases left between them. Germline V gives CDR1 SGDLS, CDR2 YYNGEE. The CDR3 loop reads CASTPGGAPNEKLFF. DNA of the CDR3: TGTGCCAGCACCCCAGGAGGGGCCCCTAATGAAAAACTGTTTTTT. The complete variable domain, with remaining parts taken from reference TRBV9 and TRBJ1-4, reads DSGVTQTPKHLITATGQRVTLRCSPRSGDLSVYWYQQSLDQGLQFLIQYYNGEERAKGNILERFSAQQFPDLHSELNLSSLELGDSALYFCASTPGGAPNEKLFFGSGTQLSVL.

The genes are TRBV5-1 and TRBJ1-2; 7 bases agree with TRBD1. With V trimmed by 0 bases and J by 4 bases, 6 bases remained unmatched. Per the germline V gene, CDR1 is SGHRS and CDR2 is YFSETQ. The CDR3 contains 15 residues. CDR3 region: CASSLAGTAPYGYTF. The CDR3 DNA follows: TGCGCCAGCAGCTTGGCCGGGACAGCTCCCTATGGCTACACCTTC.

Only a few counts were recorded for this clone. The chain carries TRBV19 and TRBJ2-7; D is ambiguous. The CDR3 covers 15 residues. Looked up from germline, CDR1 is LNHDA and CDR2 is SQIVND (reference sequence). The ends were cut back, 3 bases at V and 6 bases at J, with 18 bases in the middle. The CDR3 coding sequence is TGTGCCAGTAGTATGGCAGGTCGCCCCATCAGCGAGCAGTACTTC. Protein: CASSMAGRPISEQYF. Full variable domain (remainder filled in from reference TRBV19 and TRBJ2-7): DGGITQSPKYLFRKEGQNVTLSCEQNLNHDAMYWYRQDPGQGLRLIYYSQIVNDFQKGDIAEGYSVSREKKESFPLTVTSAQKNPTAFYLCASSMAGRPISEQYFGPGTRLTVT.

V gene TRBV7-9 combines with J gene TRBJ1-2, with D uncertain. The germline gives CDR1 SEHNR, CDR2 FQNEAQ (reference sequence). The CDR3 runs 12 residues. Trimming shortened V by 6 bases and J by 2 bases, and 7 bases separated the two germline ends. The DNA for the CDR3 is TGTGCCAGCAGGTTCGAGAACTATGGCTACACCTTC. This encodes CASRFENYGYTF.

The chain has TRBV6-6 and TRBJ2-2; D gene uncertain. V lost 6 bases, J lost 6 bases, and 8 bases lay in between. CDR3 length: 12 residues. CDR1 MNHNY and CDR2 SVGAGI come from the germline V gene (reference sequence). The CDR3 nucleotides read TGTGCCAGCAGCCTAGGTGCCGGGGAGCTGTTTTTT. It yields the protein CASSLGAGELFF.

The V and J genes are TRBV28 and TRBJ2-4, with 9 bases aligning to TRBD2. Trimming removed 3 bases from V and 7 bases from J; junction bases left unmatched: 7. Germline V gene sequence: CDR1 MDHEN, CDR2 SYDVKM. CDR3 length: 15 residues. CDR3 amino acids: CASSLRLAGDNIQYF. The CDR3 DNA sequence: TGTGCCAGCAGTTTGCGTTTAGCGGGAGATAACATTCAGTACTTC.

The genes are TRBV6-4 and TRBJ2-3; TRBD1 agrees at 7 bases. Germline V gives CDR1 MRHNA, CDR2 SNTAGT. V shed 0 bases, J shed 4 bases, and the junction held 1 base outside the gene matches. The CDR3 spans 14 residues. In DNA, the CDR3 is TGTGCCAGCAGTGACTCGACAGGGCCAGATACGCAGTATTTT. Residues: CASSDSTGPDTQYF.

The chain employs TRBV15 and TRBJ1-4; TRBD1 might be the D (5 bases). This CDR3 region has 14 residues. V dropped 3 bases and J dropped 12 bases, with 17 bases sitting between them. Germline V lookup: CDR1 LNHNV, CDR2 YYDKDF (reference sequence). The CDR3 protein is CATSSYLVGGELFF. The CDR3 DNA follows: TGTGCCACCAGCAGTTACCTAGTCGGGGGGGAACTGTTTTTT. Supplemented by reference TRBV15 and TRBJ1-4, the full variable domain reads DAMVIQNPRYQVTQFGKPVTLSCSQTLNHNVMYWYQQKSSQAPKLLFHYYDKDFNNEADTPDNFQSRRPNTSFCFLDIRSPGLGDTAMYLCATSSYLVGGELFFGSGTQLSVL.

V gene TRBV4-1 combines with J gene TRBJ2-7; 9 nucleotides match TRBD2. From germline, CDR1 is MGHRA and CDR2 YSYEKL. There are 15 residues in the CDR3. Trimming took 4 bases from V and 2 from J; bases not matched to a gene: 6. CDR3 sequence: CASSRELAGTYEQYF. Written as DNA, the CDR3 is TGCGCCAGCAGCCGAGAACTAGCGGGTACCTACGAGCAGTACTTC.

The V gene is TRBV7-2, the J gene TRBJ2-5, with 10 bases identical to TRBD2. Germline values: CDR1 SGHTA, CDR2 FQGNSA. The CDR3 is 16 residues long. J was trimmed by 4 bases and V by 2 bases; bases with no gene match: 7. The CDR3 region has the DNA TGTGCCAGCAGCTTAAAAGGTAGCGGGGGGCCAGAGACCCAGTACTTC. This codes for CASSLKGSGGPETQYF. The variable domain in full, completed from reference TRBV7-2 and TRBJ2-5, reads GAGVSQSPSNKVTEKGKDVELRCDPISGHTALYWYRQSLGQGLEFLIYFQGNSAPDKSGLPSDRFSAERTGGSVSTLTIQRTQQEDSAVYLCASSLKGSGGPETQYFGPGTRLLVL.

V usage is TRBV4-1 and J usage is TRBJ1-4; D unclear. The CDR3 consists of 15 residues. Germline V gives CDR1 MGHRA, CDR2 YSYEKL. The germline V and J ends were trimmed by 1 base and 8 bases, with 14 bases remaining between them. The CDR3 sequence is CASSQAQRTWEKLFF. Here the CDR3 DNA reads TGCGCCAGCAGCCAAGCCCAACGGACTTGGGAAAAACTGTTTTTT.

This clone was picked up one time. Written as DNA, the CDR3 is TGTGCCAGCAGCCATGCGGGAGTAGGAGAGACCCAGTACTTC. Protein: CASSHAGVGETQYF. J is TRBJ2-5 and V is TRBV4-2, with 7 bases matching TRBD2. The CDR3 loop spans 14 amino acids. J gave up 4 bases and V 3 bases, and 5 bases lay outside the gene matches. Germline V lookup: CDR1 LGHNA, CDR2 YNFKEQ.

V gene TRBV5-1 combines with J gene TRBJ1-1, with D uncertain. V was pared by 4 bases and J by 1 base, with 17 bases between. Germline CDR1 reads SGHRS; CDR2 reads YFSETQ. The CDR3 runs to 16 residues. CDR3 nucleotide sequence: TGCGCCAGCAGCCCTCAAATGACGGGAGGGAACACTGAAGCTTTCTTT. Protein: CASSPQMTGGNTEAFF.

This rearrangement joins TRBV5-1 to TRBJ2-3, with TRBD2 identical over 11 bases. This CDR3 contains 15 residues. The V segment lost 0 bases and the J segment 6 bases; nucleotides outside the gene matches: 3. Per germline, CDR1 SGHRS and CDR2 YFSETQ. In DNA, the CDR3 is TGCGCCAGCAGCTTGGAATCTAGCGGGGGGGATACGCAGTATTTT. It encodes CASSLESSGGDTQYF.